The entry that follows covers one TCR beta chain sequence. This specimen belongs to a study of blood T cell repertoires in COVID-19. Study at large: The samples span acute and convalescent COVID-19 from the United States, Italy and Spain. Sample material is recorded as cDNA or gDNA derived from T cells, B-cell-depleted T cells, or PBMCs.

This CDR3 has 19 residues. V dropped 0 bases and J dropped 4 bases, with 25 bases sitting between them. Germline V gives CDR1 SGHNT, CDR2 YYREEE (reference sequence). Authors' processing steps: Quantification of nucleated cells was approximated via reference gene primer amplification. Profiling relied on immunoSEQ multiplex PCR, and the TCRdb table lists in-frame clones only, not all of them. D and trimming were read from the DNA, whereas the V and J calls and clone size are those reported in that table. This table has almost 300,000 clones, around 92% appearing once. V and J are TRBV5-4 and TRBJ2-5, with a weak D call TRBD2 (6 bases). The TCR was taken from a woman in her 30s with COVID-19, enrolled during active disease. The material sequenced was peripheral blood. The CDR3 coding sequence is TGTGCCAGCAGCTTGGCCTTGGGACTGGCGGGCCCAATCCGAGAGACCCAGTACTTC. Translated, it gives CASSLALGLAGPIRETQYF.